Reported below is one T cell receptor (delta chain). The antigen remains unidentified. The translation of this DNA and the TCRdb protein of a much larger clone differ at residue 7, probably owing to a read error; the protein shown here is translated from the DNA. Both TRG and TRD chains were sequenced from each sorted sample. TCRdb re-called the multiplex PCR reads with CATT. The sample has tens of thousands of delta-chain clones, roughly 1.4% seen once. Vgamma9/Vdelta2+ and Vdelta2-negative gammadelta T cells were flow-sorted from PBMC for bulk sequencing. This entry is derived from a study of γδ T cells in repeated Plasmodium falciparum infection. Study-wide results and limits: Waves of new clonotype selection appeared after repeated controlled infections in Vdelta2-negative, largely Vdelta1+, gammadelta T cells.

V lost 0 bases to trimming and J lost 0 bases; unmatched junction nucleotides: 30. Germline CDR1 TSWWSYY, CDR2 QGS. This CDR3 is 25 amino acids long. This TCR derives from a pool of human donors (malaria-infected and uninfected, not separated). The rearrangement links TRDV1 to TRDJ1; 8 positions match TRDD3. TCRdb records no J gene; here it was assigned by comparing the DNA to germline. The sequenced sample consisted of gamma-delta T cells from blood. DNA for the CDR3: TGTGCTCTTGGGGAACTACCTCAGGGTTTTGAGAGACTGGGGGCGAATTCAAAGTACACCGATAAACTCATCTTT. Protein sequence: CALGELPQGFERLGANSKYTDKLIF.